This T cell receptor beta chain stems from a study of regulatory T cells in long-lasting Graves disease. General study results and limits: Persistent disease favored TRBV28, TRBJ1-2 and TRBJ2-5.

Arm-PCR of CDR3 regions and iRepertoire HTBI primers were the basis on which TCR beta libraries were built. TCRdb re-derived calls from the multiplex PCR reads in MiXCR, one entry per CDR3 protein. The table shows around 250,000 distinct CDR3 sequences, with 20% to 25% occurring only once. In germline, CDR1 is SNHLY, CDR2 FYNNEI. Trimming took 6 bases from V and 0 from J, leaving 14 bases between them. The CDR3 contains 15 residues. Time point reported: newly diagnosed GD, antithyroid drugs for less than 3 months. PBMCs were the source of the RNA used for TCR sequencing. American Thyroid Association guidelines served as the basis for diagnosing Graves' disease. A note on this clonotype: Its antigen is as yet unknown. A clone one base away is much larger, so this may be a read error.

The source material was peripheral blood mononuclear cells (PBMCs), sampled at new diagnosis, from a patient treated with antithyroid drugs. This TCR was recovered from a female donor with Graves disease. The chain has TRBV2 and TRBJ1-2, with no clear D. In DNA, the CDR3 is TGTGCCAGCAGAAACCCCGGGAGAGCTAACTATGGCTACACCTTC. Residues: CASRNPGRANYGYTF.